The entry that follows covers one TCR beta chain sequence. Synthetic TCR analog templates were spiked into each PCR. The repertoire was sequenced with immunoSEQ multiplex PCR; TCRdb's copy has only in-frame clones and lacks some. The table lists approximately 63,000 clones, approximately 78% of them singletons, with about 1.6% in the top ten. The sample is drawn from a study of PD-L1 blockade in urothelial cancer. Overall study: At 3 weeks (second dose) and 6 weeks after starting treatment, blood was analyzed.

With 6 bases clipped from V and 4 bases from J, the junction kept 10 bases outside the gene matches. Germline V gives CDR1 SGHTA, CDR2 FQGNSA. The CDR3 runs to 15 residues. Time point noted: pretreatment peripheral blood. The specimen was PBMCs, collected around atezolizumab (anti-PD-L1) treatment. This clonotype was obtained from a man between 65 and 85 years old with urothelial cancer. This sequence joins TRBV7-2 and TRBJ1-1; 8 bases fit TRBD1. The CDR3: CASRVTGGLGTEAFF. In nucleotides, the CDR3 is TGTGCCAGCAGGGTAACAGGGGGACTGGGCACTGAAGCTTTCTTT.